The rows below give T cell receptor beta chains drawn from one sample of a study of blood T cell repertoires in COVID-19. Assay: immunoSEQ multiplex PCR; the TCRdb copy retains only in-frame clones and omits some. The sample shows about 490,000 clones, 80% to 90% of them seen only once. Material: peripheral blood. Source of these receptors: a human donor in a cohort sampled during active COVID-19. CDR3s include the opening cysteine and the closing phenylalanine or tryptophan. The order of the fields is clone size, J gene, D gene, V gene, CDR3 protein, CDR3 DNA. D genes are given only for firm matches. Size is stated for part of the rows, as once, few or many counts, or as a class when the clone is expanded.

abundance: .
j_gene: TRBJ2-3
d_gene: TRBD1
v_gene: TRBV10-3
CDR3aa: CAIRADRDTDTQYF
CDR3nt: TGTGCCATCAGGGCCGACAGGGACACAGATACGCAGTATTTT

abundance: .
j_gene: TRBJ2-7
d_gene: TRBD2
v_gene: TRBV4-1
CDR3aa: CASSQDGGGFGEQYF
CDR3nt: TGCGCCAGCAGCCAAGACGGGGGGGGCTTCGGCGAGCAGTACTTC

abundance: .
j_gene: TRBJ1-2
d_gene: .
v_gene: TRBV9
CDR3aa: CASSVAQNYGYTF
CDR3nt: TGTGCCAGCAGCGTAGCACAGAACTATGGCTACACCTTC

abundance: once
j_gene: TRBJ1-1
d_gene: .
v_gene: TRBV29-1
CDR3aa: CSVDMGGTNTEAFF
CDR3nt: TGCAGCGTTGACATGGGGGGGACGAACACTGAAGCTTTCTTT

abundance: .
j_gene: TRBJ1-2
d_gene: TRBD1
v_gene: TRBV4-2
CDR3aa: CASSQVRGTAYGYTF
CDR3nt: TGTGCCAGCAGCCAAGTGAGGGGGACAGCTTATGGCTACACCTTC

abundance: once
j_gene: TRBJ2-3
d_gene: .
v_gene: TRBV11-3
CDR3aa: CASSFGSSGTGVNRDTQYF
CDR3nt: TGTGCCAGCAGCTTCGGATCGAGCGGGACAGGCGTGAACAGGGATACGCAGTATTTT

abundance: .
j_gene: TRBJ2-5
d_gene: .
v_gene: TRBV10-3
CDR3aa: CAISDLLPGQGGETQYF
CDR3nt: TGTGCCATCAGCGACTTATTACCGGGACAAGGGGGAGAGACCCAGTACTTC

abundance: .
j_gene: TRBJ1-3
d_gene: TRBD1
v_gene: TRBV5-1
CDR3aa: CASSQGTGSENTIYF
CDR3nt: TGCGCCAGCAGCCAAGGGACAGGGTCGGAAAACACCATATATTTT

abundance: once
j_gene: TRBJ1-6
d_gene: .
v_gene: TRBV9
CDR3aa: CASSVVAQESPLHF
CDR3nt: TGTGCCAGCAGCGTAGTGGCACAGGAGTCACCCCTCCACTTT

abundance: .
j_gene: TRBJ2-7
d_gene: TRBD1
v_gene: TRBV27
CDR3aa: CASSPRDRDLYEQYF
CDR3nt: TGTGCCAGCAGTCCCCGGGACAGGGACCTCTACGAGCAGTACTTC

abundance: .
j_gene: TRBJ1-2
d_gene: TRBD1
v_gene: TRBV30
CDR3aa: CAWSVFRGLYGYTF
CDR3nt: TGTGCCTGGAGTGTATTCAGGGGGCTTTATGGCTACACCTTC

abundance: few
j_gene: TRBJ1-4
d_gene: .
v_gene: TRBV7-9
CDR3aa: CASSLLGAINEKLFF
CDR3nt: TGTGCCAGCAGCTTACTAGGGGCGATAAATGAAAAACTGTTTTTT

abundance: .
j_gene: TRBJ1-5
d_gene: .
v_gene: TRBV28
CDR3aa: CASSFEGTGNQPQHF
CDR3nt: TGTGCCAGCAGTTTTGAGGGTACGGGCAATCAGCCCCAGCATTTT

abundance: .
j_gene: TRBJ1-2
d_gene: .
v_gene: TRBV27
CDR3aa: CASGGRAYGYTF
CDR3nt: TGTGCCAGCGGTGGGAGGGCCTATGGCTACACCTTC

abundance: .
j_gene: TRBJ2-4
d_gene: TRBD2
v_gene: TRBV7-2
CDR3aa: CASSLDGRENIQYF
CDR3nt: TGTGCCAGCAGCTTAGATGGGCGGGAGAACATTCAGTACTTC

abundance: .
j_gene: TRBJ2-2
d_gene: .
v_gene: TRBV14
CDR3aa: CASSQVRTSNTGELFF
CDR3nt: TGTGCCAGCAGCCAAGTTCGGACTTCCAACACCGGGGAGCTGTTTTTT

abundance: .
j_gene: TRBJ2-7
d_gene: TRBD1
v_gene: TRBV27
CDR3aa: CASSLIRTGHEQYF
CDR3nt: TGTGCCAGCAGTTTAATACGGACAGGCCACGAGCAGTACTTC

abundance: .
j_gene: TRBJ2-5
d_gene: .
v_gene: TRBV23-1
CDR3aa: CASSPHGQSETQYF
CDR3nt: TGCGCCAGCAGTCCGCATGGACAGTCGGAGACCCAGTACTTC

abundance: once
j_gene: TRBJ1-1
d_gene: .
v_gene: TRBV11-2
CDR3aa: CASSLEGRLTGTEAFF
CDR3nt: TGTGCCAGCAGCTTAGAAGGCCGTTTAACGGGCACTGAAGCTTTCTTT

abundance: .
j_gene: TRBJ1-3
d_gene: .
v_gene: TRBV5-4
CDR3aa: CASSFIGVSGNTIYF
CDR3nt: TGTGCCAGCAGCTTCATCGGGGTATCCGGAAACACCATATATTTT

abundance: .
j_gene: TRBJ1-1
d_gene: .
v_gene: TRBV9
CDR3aa: CASSYGGNTEAFF
CDR3nt: TGTGCCAGCAGCTACGGTGGTAACACTGAAGCTTTCTTT

abundance: .
j_gene: TRBJ2-7
d_gene: TRBD2
v_gene: TRBV4-1
CDR3aa: CASSRSGTSGDYEQYF
CDR3nt: TGCGCCAGCAGCCGCTCCGGGACTAGCGGGGATTACGAGCAGTACTTC

abundance: few
j_gene: TRBJ2-3
d_gene: .
v_gene: TRBV28
CDR3aa: CASSSTDYTDTQYF
CDR3nt: TGTGCCAGCAGTTCTACGGACTACACAGATACGCAGTATTTT

abundance: few
j_gene: TRBJ1-2
d_gene: .
v_gene: TRBV5-4
CDR3aa: CASSLDRNYGYTF
CDR3nt: TGTGCCAGCAGCTTGGACAGGAACTATGGCTACACCTTC

abundance: once
j_gene: TRBJ1-1
d_gene: .
v_gene: TRBV5-1
CDR3aa: CASSARVGYTEAFF
CDR3nt: TGCGCCAGCAGCGCGAGGGTGGGGTACACTGAAGCTTTCTTT

abundance: .
j_gene: TRBJ1-1
d_gene: .
v_gene: TRBV7-3
CDR3aa: CASSQAGDEAEAFF
CDR3nt: TGTGCCAGCAGCCAAGCGGGGGATGAGGCTGAAGCTTTCTTT

abundance: .
j_gene: TRBJ2-2
d_gene: .
v_gene: TRBV19
CDR3aa: CASTEQPNTGELFF
CDR3nt: TGTGCCAGTACGGAGCAGCCGAACACCGGGGAGCTGTTTTTT

abundance: .
j_gene: TRBJ2-1
d_gene: TRBD2
v_gene: TRBV3-1/TRBV3-2
CDR3aa: CASSQGWTSGSHYNEQFF
CDR3nt: TGTGCCAGCAGCCAAGGATGGACTAGCGGGAGCCACTACAATGAGCAGTTCTTC

abundance: .
j_gene: TRBJ2-1
d_gene: TRBD2
v_gene: TRBV2
CDR3aa: CASSNGLAGTEQFF
CDR3nt: TGTGCCAGCAGTAACGGACTAGCGGGGACTGAGCAGTTCTTC

abundance: .
j_gene: TRBJ1-1
d_gene: .
v_gene: TRBV18
CDR3aa: CASSPQGGTEAFF
CDR3nt: TGTGCCAGCTCACCCCAAGGGGGCACTGAAGCTTTCTTT

abundance: .
j_gene: TRBJ1-1
d_gene: .
v_gene: TRBV29-1
CDR3aa: CSVTRAENTEAFF
CDR3nt: TGCAGCGTGACTAGGGCCGAGAACACTGAAGCTTTCTTT

abundance: few
j_gene: TRBJ2-1
d_gene: TRBD2
v_gene: TRBV15
CDR3aa: CATSRDVGLAGGLSFNEQFF
CDR3nt: TGTGCCACCAGCAGAGATGTGGGACTAGCGGGAGGGCTATCGTTCAATGAGCAGTTCTTC

abundance: .
j_gene: TRBJ1-5
d_gene: TRBD1
v_gene: TRBV5-6
CDR3aa: CASSITGGDQPQHF
CDR3nt: TGTGCCAGCAGCATAACAGGGGGCGACCAGCCCCAGCATTTT

abundance: .
j_gene: TRBJ2-5
d_gene: TRBD2
v_gene: TRBV5-1
CDR3aa: CASSRGTSGGMEETQYF
CDR3nt: TGCGCCAGCAGCCGCGGGACTAGCGGGGGGATGGAAGAGACCCAGTACTTC